This T cell receptor (beta chain) was identified during a study of spatial heterogeneity in lung cancer. Looking at the study overall: Consistent detection of more beta-chain than alpha-chain sequences was observed. In tumor regions TCR transcript counts correlated strongly with a matched bulk RNA-seq T cell module score.

This sample's time point: sample taken at primary tumor resection. TCRs were sequenced from unsorted whole RNA of tumor, nontumor lung or PBMC. Germline V gene data show CDR1 as SEHNR and CDR2 as FQNEAQ (reference sequence). Trimming took off 5 bases at V and 6 bases at J, with 16 bases between the two ends. The CDR3 loop spans 14 amino acids. Study-wide points: Intratumoral expanded alpha and beta TCR counts were found to track tumor mutation counts. For tumor T cells, estimated coverage reached only roughly 7% (alpha) and about 12% (beta).

TCRdb independently ran MiXCR on the 5' RACE reads; one entry per CDR3 protein. The table includes 15,000 or so distinct CDR3 sequences, approximately 5% detected once. This clonotype was detected many times. What it recognizes is unknown. This chain connects TRBV7-9 to TRBJ1-2; the D gene is possibly TRBD1 (5 bases). This TCR was recovered from a male donor with early-stage non-small cell lung cancer. Source: lung tumor tissue, taken at surgery. CDR3 sequence reads: CASSLVINRHGYTF. The CDR3 DNA follows: TGTGCCAGCAGCCTCGTCATTAACAGGCATGGCTACACCTTC.